The 21 T cell receptor beta chains given below trace back to one sample, sequenced in a study of cytomegalovirus exposure and HLA in healthy donors. PCR involved 60 Vbeta and 13 Jbeta primers. Libraries were prepared by immunoSEQ multiplex PCR; TCRdb keeps only in-frame clonotypes and omits some of them. The sample has 100,000 to 150,000 clones, 74% seen once. The sequenced sample consisted of PBMCs. Receptor source: a woman in her forties or fifties in good health and CMV-seropositive.

The chain uses TRBV7-8 and TRBJ2-7; 10 positions match TRBD2. V gave up 4 bases and J gave up 5 bases; unmatched junction bases: 14. This CDR3 region has 17 residues. Germline CDR1 and CDR2: SGHVS and FQNEAQ. The CDR3 sequence: CASSCHSGGPFGNEQYF. In nucleotides, the CDR3 is TGTGCCAGCAGCTGCCATAGCGGGGGGCCCTTCGGGAACGAGCAGTACTTC.

The chain has TRBV5-4 and TRBJ2-1; TRBD2 matches at 10 bases. CDR1 is SGHNT and CDR2 is YYREEE in the germline V gene (reference sequence). This CDR3 is 16 amino acids long. V shed 3 bases, J shed 4 bases, and the junction held 7 bases outside the gene matches. The CDR3 sequence: CASSSSSGGLYNEQFF. The DNA of the CDR3 is TGTGCCAGCAGCTCCTCTAGCGGGGGACTATACAATGAGCAGTTCTTC.

For this clone: The germline gene is not matched at one end of the junction; a read error may be the cause. This chain connects TRBV6-1 to TRBJ1-2; D not certain. Germline assignment: CDR1 MNHNS and CDR2 SASEGT. The CDR3 is 15 residues long. In nucleotides, the CDR3 is TGTGCCAGCAGTGAAGGAACGGGAACTAACTATGGCTACCCCTTC. Amino acids: CASSEGTGTNYGYPF.

In this sample, this clone turned up a few times. The chain joins TRBV27 to TRBJ2-7, with unresolved D. Germline CDR1 and CDR2: MNHEY and SMNVEV (reference sequence). There are 15 residues in the CDR3. Trimming took 1 base from V and 0 from J, leaving 10 bases between them. CDR3 protein: CASSLFGGISYEQYF. The CDR3 bases are TGTGCCAGCAGTTTATTCGGCGGAATCTCCTACGAGCAGTACTTC.

This clone was picked up a small number of times. CDR3 nucleotides: TGTGCCAGCAGCCCTCTAGTCACTAGAGACCCCTTGGGAGAGACCCAGTACTTC. This codes for CASSPLVTRDPLGETQYF. This chain links TRBV4-2 with TRBJ2-5; D might be TRBD2 (5 bases). CDR3 length: 18 amino acids. Trimming removed 4 bases from V and 4 bases from J, with 25 bases in between. Germline V gene lookup returns CDR1 LGHNA and CDR2 YNFKEQ.

The chain joins TRBV6-5 to TRBJ2-7; weak D call: TRBD2 (5 bases). The CDR3 loop spans 16 amino acids. Germline CDR1 reads MNHEY; CDR2 reads SVGAGI. V lost 1 base to trimming and J lost 2 bases, with 15 bases between them. The CDR3, as DNA: TGTGCCAGCAGTTACTGGCCCCGGGATCACCCCTACGAGCAGTACTTC. Residues: CASSYWPRDHPYEQYF.

The chain couples TRBV4-2 to TRBJ1-1; 8 bases are shared with TRBD1. The CDR3 has 17 residues. CDR1 LGHNA and CDR2 YNFKEQ come from the germline V gene. V shed 5 bases and J 6 bases; nucleotides not matched to a gene: 17. The CDR3 protein is CASSYRTRGQGMAEAFF. The CDR3, as DNA: TGTGCCAGCAGCTATCGTACCCGAGGACAGGGAATGGCTGAAGCTTTCTTT.

The chain combines TRBV30 with TRBJ1-1; 10 bases align to TRBD1. Germline values: CDR1 GTSNPN, CDR2 SVGIG (reference sequence). Trimming at V came to 2 bases and at J to 11 bases, leaving 11 bases not matched to a gene. The CDR3 totals 14 residues. The DNA for the CDR3 is TGTGCCTGGAGTCTCCGGCGGGACAGGGGCGGCGCTTTCTTT. Protein sequence: CAWSLRRDRGGAFF.

This clone was detected a few times. The V and J genes are TRBV7-2 and TRBJ1-1; TRBD1 matches at 7 bases. Per germline, CDR1 SGHTA and CDR2 FQGNSA. CDR3 size: 16 residues. After removal of 2 bases from V and 5 bases from J, the junction contained 11 bases not matched to a gene. The chain's CDR3 is CASSLSQTGTKTEAFF. In DNA, the CDR3 is TGTGCCAGCAGCTTATCCCAGACAGGGACAAAGACTGAAGCTTTCTTT. The whole variable domain, remainder taken from reference TRBV7-2 and TRBJ1-1, is GAGVSQSPSNKVTEKGKDVELRCDPISGHTALYWYRQSLGQGLEFLIYFQGNSAPDKSGLPSDRFSAERTGGSVSTLTIQRTQQEDSAVYLCASSLSQTGTKTEAFFGQGTRLTVV.

The chain recombines TRBV6-5 with TRBJ2-3; D is uncertain. Germline CDR1 reads MNHEY; CDR2 reads SVGAGI. This CDR3 region has 13 residues. The V end was cut by 7 bases, the J end by 0 bases, with 8 bases between. The DNA of the CDR3 is TGTGCCAGCACGAGCTCTAGCACAGATACGCAGTATTTT. This translates into CASTSSSTDTQYF.

This sequence joins TRBV5-5 and TRBJ1-3, with 8 nucleotides matching TRBD1. The CDR3 has 14 amino acids. V shed 6 bases and J 2 bases; nucleotides not matched to a gene: 4. The germline V gene has CDR1 SGHKS and CDR2 YYEKEE (reference sequence). CDR3 nucleotide sequence: TGTGCCAGCACTCAGGGGGCGGCTGGAAACACCATATATTTT. Translating gives CASTQGAAGNTIYF.

This clone has just a few counts. V usage is TRBV11-1 and J usage is TRBJ1-1; the D is unclear. This CDR3 is 14 amino acids long. Germline CDR1 is SGHAT and CDR2 is FQDESV (reference sequence). Trimming left V 5 bases short and J 0 bases short, with 10 bases between. The DNA of the CDR3 is TGTGCCAGCAGCCCTGACACCCTGAACACTGAAGCTTTCTTT. Translation: CASSPDTLNTEAFF. The full variable domain, in which reference TRBV11-1 and TRBJ1-1 provide the parts outside the CDR3, is EAEVAQSPRYKITEKSQAVAFWCDPISGHATLYWYRQILGQGPELLVQFQDESVVDDSQLPKDRFSAERLKGVDSTLKIQPAELGDSAMYLCASSPDTLNTEAFFGQGTRLTVV.

This rearrangement joins TRBV4-3 to TRBJ2-3; 10 bases map to TRBD2. The CDR3 extends over 16 amino acids. CDR1 and CDR2 (germline): LGHNA, YSLEER. Trimming cost V 1 base and J 4 bases; bases outside gene matches: 5. The CDR3 nucleotides are TGCGCCAGCAGCCAAGGGGGACTAGCGAACGCAGATACGCAGTATTTT. Amino acid sequence: CASSQGGLANADTQYF.

The J gene is TRBJ2-1, the V gene TRBV5-1; D unresolved. Trimming removed 0 bases at V and 0 bases at J, with 7 bases between. This CDR3 is built from 15 residues. In germline, CDR1 is SGHRS, CDR2 YFSETQ. The CDR3 DNA reads TGCGCCAGCAGCTTGGACCTGAGCTCCTACAATGAGCAGTTCTTC. Encoded protein: CASSLDLSSYNEQFF. The full variable domain, in which reference TRBV5-1 and TRBJ2-1 provide the parts outside the CDR3, is KAGVTQTPRYLIKTRGQQVTLSCSPISGHRSVSWYQQTPGQGLQFLFEYFSETQRNKGNFPGRFSGRQFSNSRSEMNVSTLELGDSALYLCASSLDLSSYNEQFFGPGTRLTVL.

V is TRBV30 and J is TRBJ1-5; D not certain. This CDR3 has 12 amino acids. Looked up from germline, CDR1 is GTSNPN and CDR2 is SVGIG (reference sequence). V was clipped by 2 bases and J by 6 bases, with 8 bases between them. CDR3 in amino acids: CAWSKAFQPQHF. CDR3 bases: TGTGCCTGGAGTAAAGCGTTTCAGCCCCAGCATTTT.

The rearrangement joins TRBV19 to TRBJ2-7; no clear D gene. The CDR3 has 12 amino acids. Germline lookup yields CDR1 LNHDA and CDR2 SQIVND (reference sequence). V was clipped by 3 bases and J by 6 bases, with 9 bases between them. The CDR3 is CASSMLQSEQYF. The CDR3 bases are TGTGCCAGTAGTATGCTACAGTCCGAGCAGTACTTC.

In this sample, this clone turned up a few times. CDR3: CASSFGTSLYEQYF. CDR3 DNA: TGTGCCAGCAGCTTTGGGACTAGCCTCTACGAGCAGTACTTC. This rearrangement joins TRBV5-5 to TRBJ2-7; 9 bases match TRBD2. Trimming at V came to 2 bases and at J to 3 bases, leaving 3 bases not matched to a gene. Germline CDR1 and CDR2: SGHKS and YYEKEE (reference sequence). The CDR3 has 14 amino acids.

The chain joins TRBV7-8 to TRBJ2-1; 10 bases map to TRBD2. This CDR3 has 14 residues. Looked up from germline, CDR1 is SGHVS and CDR2 is FQNEAQ. The ends lost 1 base at V and 7 bases at J; junction bases unmatched: 1. The CDR3 region has the DNA TGTGCCAGCAGCTTAGGGACTAGCGGTAATGAGCAGTTCTTC. Encoded protein: CASSLGTSGNEQFF.

This clone has a single count. This rearrangement joins TRBV10-1 to TRBJ2-1; TRBD2 agrees at 12 bases. Germline trimming cut 0 bases from V and 11 bases from J; bases unmatched to any gene: 5. The CDR3 covers 15 residues. Germline V lookup: CDR1 WNHNN, CDR2 SYGVQD (reference sequence). CDR3 DNA: TGCGCCAGCAGTGAGTCGAGGCTAGCGGGGGGGCAGCAGTTCTTC. It translates to CASSESRLAGGQQFF.

This chain connects TRBV11-1 to TRBJ2-1, with 9 nucleotides matching TRBD1. The CDR3 covers 15 residues. CDR1 and CDR2 from the germline V gene are SGHAT and FQDESV (reference sequence). Trimming took 4 bases from V and 7 from J; bases not matched to a gene: 8. In DNA form, the CDR3 reads TGTGCCAGCAGCTCCCCCGGGACAGGGCTAAATGAGCAGTTCTTC. Translated: CASSSPGTGLNEQFF.

The sample holds many counts of this clone. The J gene is TRBJ2-7, the V gene TRBV11-2; D gene uncertain. V was shortened by 5 bases and J by 3 bases, with 11 bases between the two germline ends. This CDR3 has 13 amino acids. Germline-derived CDR1 and CDR2 are SGHAT and FQNNGV. Here the CDR3 reads CASSPQAFYEQYF. As DNA, the CDR3 is TGTGCCAGCAGCCCGCAGGCATTCTACGAGCAGTACTTC. The variable domain in full, with the rest retrieved from reference TRBV11-2 and TRBJ2-7, is EAGVAQSPRYKIIEKRQSVAFWCNPISGHATLYWYQQILGQGPKLLIQFQNNGVVDDSQLPKDRFSAERLKGVDSTLKIQPAKLEDSAVYLCASSPQAFYEQYFGPGTRLTVT.